These 10 T cell receptor beta chains came from one sample sequenced in a study of response to subunit inactivated influenza vaccine (dated by TCRdb to the late 2010s). The receptor library was made with RT-PCR. For sequencing, an Illumina HiSeq 2500 was employed. Starting from the raw public reads, TCRdb applied fastp trimming at Q25, assembled clones with MiXCR and retained in-frame beta chains. Merged by CDR3 protein, the rows form single entries marked with the most common genes and DNA. The sample includes 650,000 to 800,000 distinct CDR3 sequences, with about 18% observed a single time. In total, the top ten clones hold approximately 11% of the sample. The sequenced sample was PBMCs from blood, obtained roughly 5 days after vaccination. All receptors derive from a man aged 45-65 years who received an inactivated influenza vaccine. Donor details come from another sample of the same person, matched by shared clones.

V gene TRBV5-1 combines with J gene TRBJ1-2, with D possibly matching TRBD1 (6 bases). There are 15 residues in the CDR3. The V gene lost 4 bases and the J gene lost 7 bases, with 20 bases spanning the gap. Per germline, CDR1 SGHRS and CDR2 YFSETQ. CDR3 DNA: TGCGCCAGCAGCGCCCAATCCGGGACACCCTCTGGCTACACCTTC. Protein sequence: CASSAQSGTPSGYTF.

This rearrangement joins TRBV5-8 to TRBJ2-7; D may be TRBD1 (6 bases). The CDR3 sequence is 14 residues long. The germline V and J ends were trimmed by 0 bases and 3 bases, with 10 bases remaining between them. Germline assignment: CDR1 SGHTS and CDR2 YDEGEE. CDR3 residues: CASSLEGDIYEQYF. DNA of the CDR3: TGTGCCAGCAGCTTGGAAGGGGACATCTACGAGCAGTACTTC.

This clonotype has only a few counts. The gene calls are TRBV4-3 and TRBJ1-1, with D perhaps TRBD1 (5 bases). The germline V and J ends were trimmed by 0 bases and 4 bases, with 12 bases remaining between them. The CDR3 sequence is 15 residues long. CDR1 is LGHNA and CDR2 is YSLEER in the germline V gene. This CDR3 reads CASSQEIGVLTEAFF. As DNA, the CDR3 is TGCGCCAGCAGCCAAGAAATAGGGGTACTCACTGAAGCTTTCTTT.

The V gene is TRBV7-6, the J gene TRBJ1-1; TRBD1 matches 8 bases. Trimming cost V 5 bases and J 2 bases; bases outside gene matches: 10. Germline loops: CDR1 SGHVS, CDR2 FNYEAQ. This CDR3 contains 16 residues. CDR3 sequence reads: CASSPDRGGVNTEAFF. The CDR3 DNA reads as TGTGCCAGCAGCCCCGACAGGGGAGGGGTAAACACTGAAGCTTTCTTT. The full variable domain, its missing parts supplied by reference TRBV7-6 and TRBJ1-1, is GAGVSQSPRYKVTKRGQDVALRCDPISGHVSLYWYRQALGQGPEFLTYFNYEAQQDKSGLPNDRFSAERPEGSISTLTIQRTEQRDSAMYRCASSPDRGGVNTEAFFGQGTRLTVV.

Many counts were recorded for this clonotype. The rearrangement uses TRBV6-4 and TRBJ2-5; no reliable D call. The V end lost 3 bases, the J end lost 6 bases, and 20 bases lay between the germline ends. The CDR3 totals 16 residues. Germline lookup yields CDR1 MRHNA and CDR2 SNTAGT. As DNA, the CDR3 is TGTGCCAGCAGTGAAAGGGTCCGAAAAGGCCCCAAGACCCAGTACTTC. This codes for CASSERVRKGPKTQYF.

This clonotype turned up a few times. The genes are TRBV4-3 and TRBJ2-7; D perhaps matches TRBD1 (6 bases). The CDR3 is 15 amino acids. Trimming left V 2 bases short and J 4 bases short, with 15 bases between. The germline CDR1 and CDR2 sequences are LGHNA and YSLEER. The CDR3 here is CASSQRDERGYEQYF. The DNA of the CDR3 is TGCGCCAGCAGCCAAAGGGACGAAAGGGGGTACGAGCAGTACTTC.

The genes are TRBV5-1 and TRBJ1-4; tentative D call: TRBD1 (5 bases). The CDR3 has 16 amino acids. The germline gives CDR1 SGHRS, CDR2 YFSETQ. Deletions cut 0 bases from V and 8 bases from J, with 17 bases between. Here the CDR3 reads CASSLAAVLGGEKLFF. DNA for the CDR3: TGCGCCAGCAGCTTGGCCGCGGTCTTGGGGGGAGAAAAACTGTTTTTT.

This chain uses TRBV12-3 or TRBV12-4 with TRBJ1-4; D is possibly TRBD1 (6 bases). Trimming took 6 bases from V and 10 from J, leaving 21 bases between them. The CDR3 is 15 amino acids. CDR3 coding DNA: TGTGCCAGCAGCCCTCAACAGGGCTACTCCTCAAAACTGTTTTTT. Translated, it gives CASSPQQGYSSKLFF.

The chain is built from TRBV10-3 and TRBJ2-3, with D unresolved. This CDR3 is built from 13 residues. The germline CDR1 and CDR2 sequences are ENHRY and SYGVKD. The germline V and J ends were trimmed by 2 bases and 2 bases, with 5 bases remaining between them. The CDR3 nucleotides are TGTGCCATCAGTGAGGCCAACACAGATACGCAGTATTTT. Translating it yields CAISEANTDTQYF.

In this sample, this clonotype turned up a few times. J is TRBJ2-1 and V is TRBV5-1, with 8 bases lining up with TRBD2. Germline assignment: CDR1 SGHRS and CDR2 YFSETQ. The V gene end was trimmed by 2 bases and the J gene end by 5 bases; junction bases not matched to a gene: 9. CDR3 length equals 16 residues. As DNA, the CDR3 is TGCGCCAGCAGCTTCCTGGCCGGGAGGGGGGACAATGAGCAGTTCTTC. Translated, it gives CASSFLAGRGDNEQFF.